This T cell receptor beta chain was retrieved from a study of blood T cells in healthy people across ages. About this clonotype: What it binds is unknown.

General study points: In older individuals, TCR beta diversity per million T cells was lower, falling roughly linearly with age. A conclusive naive versus antigen-experienced comparison was prevented by the unsorted PBMCs.

The authors ran a second PCR of roughly 6 to 12 cycles using a sample-barcoded 5' primer and a J-beta primer mix. TCRdb re-analysed the 5' RACE reads in MiXCR, keeping a single row per CDR3 protein. This sample has 1.4 million or so distinct CDR3 sequences, with approximately 42% found just once. Germline loops: CDR1 MNHEY, CDR2 SMNVEV (reference sequence). The CDR3 consists of 14 residues. V dropped 10 bases and J dropped 9 bases, with 19 bases sitting between them. What was sequenced was blood. The TCR sequence derives from a woman aged 18-29 years in good health. The rearrangement joins TRBV27 to TRBJ1-6; the D gene is possibly TRBD1 (5 bases). CDR3 DNA sequence: TGTGCCACTGGTATGTCGGGACTAGCTTCACCCCTCCACTTT. Its protein product is CATGMSGLASPLHF.